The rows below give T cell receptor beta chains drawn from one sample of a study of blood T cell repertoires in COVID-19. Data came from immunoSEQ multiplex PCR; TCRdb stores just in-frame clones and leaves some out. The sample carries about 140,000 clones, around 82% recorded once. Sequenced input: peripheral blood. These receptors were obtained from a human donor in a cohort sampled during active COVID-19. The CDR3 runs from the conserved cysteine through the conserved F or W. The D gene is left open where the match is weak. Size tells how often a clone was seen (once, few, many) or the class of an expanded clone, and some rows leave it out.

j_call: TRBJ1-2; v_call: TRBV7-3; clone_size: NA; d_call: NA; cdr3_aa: CASSPQVGSNYGYTF; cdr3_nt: TGTGCCAGCAGCCCCCAGGTGGGGAGTAACTATGGCTACACCTTC
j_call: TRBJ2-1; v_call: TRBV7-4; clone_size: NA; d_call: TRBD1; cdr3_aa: CASIGQVGDNEQFF; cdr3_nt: TGTGCCAGCATCGGACAGGTGGGGGACAATGAGCAGTTCTTC
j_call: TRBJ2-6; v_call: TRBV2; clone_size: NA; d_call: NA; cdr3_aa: CASRMRGTGANVLTF; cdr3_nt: TGTGCCAGCAGAATGAGGGGGACTGGGGCCAACGTCCTGACTTTC
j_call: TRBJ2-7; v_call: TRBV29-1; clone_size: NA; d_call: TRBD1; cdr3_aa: CSAGDGQGRGEQYF; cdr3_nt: TGCAGCGCCGGGGACGGACAGGGACGTGGCGAGCAGTACTTC
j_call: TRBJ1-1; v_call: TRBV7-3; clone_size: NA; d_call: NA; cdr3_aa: CASSLRALNTEAFF; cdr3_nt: TGTGCCAGCAGCTTAAGGGCATTAAACACTGAAGCTTTCTTT
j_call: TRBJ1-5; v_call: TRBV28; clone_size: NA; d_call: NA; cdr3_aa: CASIPSGHQPQHF; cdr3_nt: TGTGCCAGTATACCGAGCGGGCATCAGCCCCAGCATTTT
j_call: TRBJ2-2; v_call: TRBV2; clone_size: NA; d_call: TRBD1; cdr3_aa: CASSVEETGSTGELFF; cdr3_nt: TGTGCCAGCAGTGTTGAGGAGACAGGGAGCACCGGGGAGCTGTTTTTT
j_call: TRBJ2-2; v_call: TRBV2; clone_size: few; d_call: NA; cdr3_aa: CASNPTGSGELFF; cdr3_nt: TGTGCCAGCAATCCAACAGGCTCCGGGGAGCTGTTTTTT
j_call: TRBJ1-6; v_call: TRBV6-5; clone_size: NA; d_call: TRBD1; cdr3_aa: CASSTGTGNSPLHF; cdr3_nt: TGTGCCAGCAGTACCGGGACAGGGAATTCACCCCTCCACTTT
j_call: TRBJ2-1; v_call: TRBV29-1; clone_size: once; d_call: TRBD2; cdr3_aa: CSAGGSSGSYNEQFF; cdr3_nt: TGCAGCGCTGGGGGTTCTAGCGGATCCTACAATGAGCAGTTCTTC
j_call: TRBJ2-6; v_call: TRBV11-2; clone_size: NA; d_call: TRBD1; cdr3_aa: CASSVGDRGLLPGANVLTF; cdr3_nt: TGTGCCAGCAGCGTAGGGGACAGGGGCTTACTGCCTGGGGCCAACGTCCTGACTTTC
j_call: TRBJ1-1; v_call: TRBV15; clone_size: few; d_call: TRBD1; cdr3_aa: CATSRDRDRVAFF; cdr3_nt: TGTGCCACCAGCAGAGATCGGGACAGGGTAGCTTTCTTT
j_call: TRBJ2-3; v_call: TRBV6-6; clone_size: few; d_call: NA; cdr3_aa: CASSFSRIAADTQYF; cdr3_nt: TGTGCCAGCAGTTTCTCGCGGATAGCCGCCGATACGCAGTATTTT
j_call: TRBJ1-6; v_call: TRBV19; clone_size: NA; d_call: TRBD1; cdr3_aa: CASSAWGQGAKNSPLHF; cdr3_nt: TGTGCCAGTAGTGCCTGGGGACAGGGGGCGAAAAATTCACCCCTCCACTTT
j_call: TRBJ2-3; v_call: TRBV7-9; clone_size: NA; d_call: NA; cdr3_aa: CASIWGGEGDTQYF; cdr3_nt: TGTGCCAGCATCTGGGGGGGCGAGGGAGATACGCAGTATTTT
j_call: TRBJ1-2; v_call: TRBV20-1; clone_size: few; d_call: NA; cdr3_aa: CSARQGLGYTF; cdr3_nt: TGCAGTGCTCGGCAGGGGTTAGGCTACACCTTC
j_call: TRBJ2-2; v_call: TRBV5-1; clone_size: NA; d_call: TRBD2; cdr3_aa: CASGLAGNTGELFF; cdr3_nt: TGCGCCAGCGGTCTAGCGGGGAACACCGGGGAGCTGTTTTTT
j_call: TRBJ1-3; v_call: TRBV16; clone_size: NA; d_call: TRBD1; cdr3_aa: CASSLLTGPGNTIYF; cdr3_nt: TGTGCCAGCAGCCTCCTGACAGGGCCTGGAAACACCATATATTTT
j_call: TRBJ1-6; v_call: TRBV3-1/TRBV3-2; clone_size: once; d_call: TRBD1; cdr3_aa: CASSQSGTGLSPLHF; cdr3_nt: TGTGCCAGCAGCCAGTCCGGGACAGGGCTCTCACCCCTCCACTTT
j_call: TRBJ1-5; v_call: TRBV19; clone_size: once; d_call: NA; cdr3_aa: CATLRGFGQPQHF; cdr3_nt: TGTGCCACCCTCCGGGGTTTTGGTCAGCCCCAGCATTTT
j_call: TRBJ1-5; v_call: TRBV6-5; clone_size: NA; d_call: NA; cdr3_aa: CASSPDSLIIPQHF; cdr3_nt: TGTGCCAGCAGCCCAGACAGCCTCATCATACCCCAGCATTTT
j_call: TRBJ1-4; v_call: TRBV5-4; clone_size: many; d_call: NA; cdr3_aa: CASSLGWWQRGKGQMGKLFF; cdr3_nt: TGTGCCAGCAGCTTGGGATGGTGGCAAAGGGGAAAGGGCCAAATGGGAAAACTGTTTTTT
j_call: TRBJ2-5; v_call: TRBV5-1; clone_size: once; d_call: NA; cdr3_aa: CASSLVPLETQYF; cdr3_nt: TGCGCCAGCAGCTTGGTCCCCTTAGAGACCCAGTACTTC
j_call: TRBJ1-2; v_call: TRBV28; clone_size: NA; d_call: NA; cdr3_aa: CASTDRYGYTF; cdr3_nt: TGTGCCAGCACCGACAGATATGGCTACACCTTC
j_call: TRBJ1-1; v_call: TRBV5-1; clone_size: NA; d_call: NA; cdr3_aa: CASSHGTPWPEAFF; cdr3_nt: TGCGCCAGCAGCCATGGGACTCCCTGGCCTGAAGCTTTCTTT
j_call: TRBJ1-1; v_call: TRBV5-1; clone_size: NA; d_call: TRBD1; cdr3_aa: CASSPEPGQGREAFF; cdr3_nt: TGCGCCAGCAGCCCGGAACCGGGACAGGGCAGGGAAGCTTTCTTT
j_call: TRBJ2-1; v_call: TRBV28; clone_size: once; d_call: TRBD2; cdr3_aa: CASSAYGLAGGGEQFF; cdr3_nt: TGTGCCAGCAGTGCCTACGGACTAGCGGGGGGGGGTGAGCAGTTCTTC
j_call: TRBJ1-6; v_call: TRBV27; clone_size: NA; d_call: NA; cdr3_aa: CASSKGPGQYNSPLHF; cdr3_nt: TGTGCCAGCAGTAAAGGACCGGGACAATATAATTCACCCCTCCACTTT
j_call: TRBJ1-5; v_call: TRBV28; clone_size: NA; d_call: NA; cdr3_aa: CASSRLRGGNQPQHF; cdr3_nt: TGTGCCAGCAGCAGATTAAGGGGGGGGAATCAGCCCCAGCATTTT
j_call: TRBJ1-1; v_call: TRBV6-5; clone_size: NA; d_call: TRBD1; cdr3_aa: CASTGTIAGGSEAFF; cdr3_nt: TGTGCCAGCACCGGTACGATCGCAGGGGGGTCTGAAGCTTTCTTT